Below, one T cell receptor beta chain is given with its context. The data were obtained in a study of technical replicates of blood from several donors. The CDR3 totals 15 residues. The V end was cut by 1 base, the J end by 4 bases, with 11 bases between. Germline values: CDR1 SNHLY, CDR2 FYNNEI. Assay used: immunoSEQ multiplex PCR; TCRdb lists only in-frame clones, some missing. The sample holds around 50,000 clones, about 96% seen once. J is TRBJ1-5 and V is TRBV2, with D maybe TRBD1 (6 bases). Sequencing used T cells isolated from PBMCs. This clonotype was obtained from a human donor in good health. The CDR3 DNA is TGTGCCAGCAGTGAAGTCACAGGGAAGAATCAGCCCCAGCATTTT. Translated: CASSEVTGKNQPQHF.